The 28 T cell receptor beta chains presented below share a single source sample, sequenced in a study of PD-L1 blockade in urothelial cancer. Time point described: pretreatment peripheral blood. Only in-frame clones appear in the TCRdb table, and some are missing; sequencing was by immunoSEQ multiplex PCR. The table has about 50,000 clones, 75% to 85% seen once. Sequencing was performed on PBMCs, taken around atezolizumab (anti-PD-L1) treatment. The receptors come from a man aged 65 to 85 with urothelial cancer.

As to this clone: Sequence at one end of the junction differs from germline and may be a read error. The chain couples TRBV7-7 to TRBJ2-5, with 10 bases fitting TRBD2. This CDR3 is 15 amino acids long. Per germline, CDR1 SSHAT and CDR2 FNYEAQ (reference sequence). CDR3 in DNA: TGTGCTAGCAGCTCGGGACTAGCGCGACAAGAGACCCAGTACTTC. It specifies CASSSGLARQETQYF.

V usage is TRBV5-6 and J usage is TRBJ2-7; TRBD2 agrees at 11 bases. The CDR3 extends over 15 amino acids. Germline V gives CDR1 SGHDT, CDR2 YYEEEE. Trimming at V came to 3 bases and at J to 2 bases, leaving 4 bases not matched to a gene. The CDR3 loop reads CASSSGTSGTYEQYF. CDR3 sequence (DNA): TGTGCCAGCAGCTCAGGGACTAGCGGAACCTACGAGCAGTACTTC.

CDR3 in amino acids: CASSLAGGADTDTQYF. CDR3 sequence (DNA): TGTGCCAGCAGCTTGGCAGGGGGCGCCGACACAGATACGCAGTATTTT. The V gene is TRBV5-6, the J gene TRBJ2-3, with TRBD1 matching over 8 bases. Germline CDR1 and CDR2: SGHDT and YYEEEE. After removal of 0 bases from V and 2 bases from J, the junction contained 5 bases not matched to a gene. This CDR3 comprises 16 residues.

CDR3 region: CASSPGPGAYSYEQYF. As DNA, the CDR3 is TGTGCCAGCTCACCCGGGCCAGGGGCTTACTCCTACGAGCAGTACTTC. The rearrangement joins TRBV18 to TRBJ2-7, with TRBD1 as a possible D gene (6 bases). V gave up 3 bases and J gave up 0 bases, with 15 bases separating them. Germline V lookup: CDR1 KGHSH, CDR2 LQKENI. The CDR3 is 16 residues long.

The rearrangement joins TRBV11-3 to TRBJ2-7; the match to TRBD2 covers 16 bases. V shed 4 bases and J 6 bases; nucleotides not matched to a gene: 15. The CDR3 totals 19 residues. CDR1 is SGHNT and CDR2 is YENEEA in the germline V gene. The CDR3 region has the DNA TGTGCCAGCAGCTCGGGGACTAGCGGGAGGGTTCGGGTTTCGGTCGAGCAGTACTTC. The encoded protein is CASSSGTSGRVRVSVEQYF.

This clone showed up just a few times. This chain links TRBV19 with TRBJ2-1; the match to TRBD2 covers 7 bases. Trimming cost V 5 bases and J 7 bases; bases outside gene matches: 17. Germline V gene lookup returns CDR1 LNHDA and CDR2 SQIVND (reference sequence). CDR3 length: 17 residues. Here the CDR3 reads CASSPQGASGIQNEQFF. CDR3 DNA: TGTGCCAGTAGTCCCCAAGGGGCAAGCGGGATTCAAAATGAGCAGTTCTTC.

The chain carries TRBV4-1 and TRBJ2-7, with a possible D match to TRBD1 (7 bases). Trimming removed 0 bases from V and 4 bases from J, with 13 bases in between. The CDR3 is 15 residues long. Germline V gives CDR1 MGHRA, CDR2 YSYEKL. The CDR3 spells CASSQDLGGQYEQYF. The CDR3 DNA reads as TGCGCCAGCAGCCAAGATCTCGGGGGACAGTACGAGCAGTACTTC.

This clone was found a few times. The chain has TRBV6-4 and TRBJ1-1; no definite D call. The CDR3 totals 14 residues. CDR1 is MRHNA and CDR2 is SNTAGT in the germline V gene. The V gene lost 4 bases and the J gene lost 5 bases, with 14 bases spanning the gap. CDR3 DNA sequence: TGTGCCAGCAGTGCCTCCAGATCAGGAACTGAAGCTTTCTTT. This sequence encodes CASSASRSGTEAFF.

The V call is TRBV9, the J call TRBJ2-7; the D is unclear. Germline values: CDR1 SGDLS, CDR2 YYNGEE. V lost 4 bases and J lost 2, with 19 bases in between. The CDR3 totals 16 residues. The CDR3 region has the DNA TGTGCCAGCAGCCTATATGGGTCGAATAGCCCCTACGAGCAGTACTTC. It codes for CASSLYGSNSPYEQYF.

The chain couples TRBV30 to TRBJ2-1; D unclear. The germline gives CDR1 GTSNPN, CDR2 SVGIG (reference sequence). This CDR3 has 12 amino acids. V lost 0 bases, J lost 7 bases, and 7 bases lay in between. DNA of the CDR3: TGTGCCTGGAGTGTACAAGTTAATGAGCAGTTCTTC. Its protein is CAWSVQVNEQFF.

The chain uses TRBV22-1 and TRBJ2-2; the listed D gene, TRBD1, was not tested against the DNA. TRBV22-1 is deemed a pseudogene. The CDR3 has 14 residues. The CDR3, as DNA: TGTCCTGGGAGAACGGAGGGGGCGACCGGGGAGCTGTTTTTT. Translation gives CPGRTEGATGELFF.

CDR3 DNA sequence: TGTGCCATCAGTGAGTCCCCCGGGGTCTACGAGCAGTACTTC. Translation: CAISESPGVYEQYF. V and J are TRBV10-3 and TRBJ2-7; possible D gene TRBD2, 5 bases. V gave up 0 bases and J gave up 3 bases, with 9 bases separating them. The CDR3 consists of 14 residues. Germline-derived CDR1 and CDR2 are ENHRY and SYGVKD.

The chain carries TRBV2 and TRBJ2-3; TRBD1 matches 8 bases. CDR1 is SNHLY and CDR2 is FYNNEI in the germline V gene. The CDR3 is 15 residues long. With 6 bases clipped from V and 2 bases from J, the junction kept 7 bases outside the gene matches. CDR3 coding DNA: TGTGCCAGCAGACCCGGACAGGGCCCCACAGATACGCAGTATTTT. This sequence encodes CASRPGQGPTDTQYF.

The rearrangement uses TRBV6-6 and TRBJ1-1, with D possibly TRBD1 on 5 matching bases. The germline V gene encodes CDR1 MNHNY and CDR2 SVGAGI (reference sequence). CDR3 length: 12 residues. V shed 6 bases and J shed 3 bases, with 8 bases lying between them. The CDR3 is CASRGLDTEAFF. The CDR3 DNA follows: TGTGCCAGCAGGGGGCTGGACACTGAAGCTTTCTTT.

The rearrangement joins TRBV19 to TRBJ2-2; 10 bases align to TRBD2. This CDR3 is built from 18 residues. V shed 0 bases, J shed 3 bases, and the junction held 7 bases outside the gene matches. CDR1 LNHDA and CDR2 SQIVND come from the germline V gene (reference sequence). The CDR3 loop is CASSIDFASGSDTGELFF. In DNA form, the CDR3 reads TGTGCCAGTAGTATAGATTTCGCTAGCGGGAGTGACACCGGGGAGCTGTTTTTT.

The rearrangement links TRBV2 to TRBJ1-5, with 11 positions matching TRBD1. V was pared by 7 bases and J by 4 bases, with 6 bases of the junction left unmatched. CDR3 length: 15 amino acids. CDR1 and CDR2 (germline): SNHLY, FYNNEI. CDR3 DNA sequence: TGTGCCAGCAATACCGGGACAGGGGGTAATCAGCCCCAGCATTTT. This encodes CASNTGTGGNQPQHF.

This clone has only one observation. The V gene is TRBV28, the J gene TRBJ1-1; 7 nucleotides align to TRBD1. Germline CDR1 and CDR2: MDHEN and SYDVKM. The CDR3 is 13 amino acids. J was trimmed by 0 bases and V by 10 bases; bases with no gene match: 5. The CDR3: CATQTGMNTEAFF. The CDR3 DNA sequence: TGTGCCACCCAGACAGGGATGAACACTGAAGCTTTCTTT.

V is TRBV30 and J is TRBJ1-4, with 7 nucleotides matching TRBD1. Germline values: CDR1 GTSNPN, CDR2 SVGIG (reference sequence). After removal of 3 bases from V and 5 bases from J, the junction contained 6 bases not matched to a gene. This CDR3 spans 14 amino acids. The CDR3 DNA reads TGTGCCTGGAGCCGACAGGGCCTAAATGAAAAACTGTTTTTT. Translation gives CAWSRQGLNEKLFF.

This clone occurred a few times. The gene calls are TRBV27 and TRBJ1-2; TRBD1 matches 8 bases. CDR3 length: 15 residues. Trimming took 5 bases from V and 6 from J; bases not matched to a gene: 11. Germline V gives CDR1 MNHEY, CDR2 SMNVEV (reference sequence). Here the CDR3 DNA reads TGTGCCAGCAGTCTAATGGGACAGGCAACCGATGGCTACACCTTC. It yields the protein CASSLMGQATDGYTF.

The sample holds a few counts of this clone. The rearrangement links TRBV7-8 to TRBJ1-2; 7 nucleotides agree with TRBD1. Germline CDR1 SGHVS, CDR2 FQNEAQ. The CDR3 contains 15 residues. Trimming removed 2 bases from V and 1 base from J; junction bases left unmatched: 4. DNA for the CDR3: TGTGCCAGCAGCTTACGGACAGGAGTTAACTATGGCTACACCTTC. This encodes CASSLRTGVNYGYTF.

This clone was recorded only once. The rearrangement joins TRBV7-9 to TRBJ2-3, with D perhaps TRBD2 (5 bases). The V and J ends lost 5 bases and 5 bases respectively, with 14 bases between them. This CDR3 comprises 14 residues. Germline-derived CDR1 and CDR2 are SEHNR and FQNEAQ (reference sequence). CDR3 region: CASSVLDQIDTQYF. CDR3 bases: TGTGCCAGCAGCGTACTAGATCAGATAGATACGCAGTATTTT.

The rearrangement uses TRBV7-2 and TRBJ2-3; 9 nucleotides align to TRBD2. The germline gives CDR1 SGHTA, CDR2 FQGNSA. The CDR3 loop spans 19 amino acids. V shed 3 bases, J shed 6 bases, and the junction held 19 bases outside the gene matches. Written as DNA, the CDR3 is TGTGCCAGCAGCTTTCTCGTAGCGGGAGTGTCCGCGCTTAGTGATACGCAGTATTTT. Protein sequence: CASSFLVAGVSALSDTQYF.

The chain joins TRBV2 to TRBJ1-2, with D perhaps TRBD1 (6 bases). The CDR3 contains 14 residues. The germline CDR1 and CDR2 sequences are SNHLY and FYNNEI. V dropped 3 bases and J dropped 2 bases, with 10 bases sitting between them. CDR3 nucleotide sequence: TGTGCCAGCAGTGAGTCGACAGGCAACTATGGCTACACCTTC. Its translation is CASSESTGNYGYTF.

For the CDR3, the DNA is TGTGCCAGCAGCTTGCCAGGGACAGCGGATAGCACAGATACGCAGTATTTT. The encoded protein is CASSLPGTADSTDTQYF. The chain joins TRBV5-4 to TRBJ2-3, with TRBD1 matching over 7 bases. Germline trimming cut 1 base from V and 0 bases from J; bases unmatched to any gene: 8. Looked up from germline, CDR1 is SGHNT and CDR2 is YYREEE (reference sequence). The CDR3 has 17 residues.

The rearrangement links TRBV5-1 to TRBJ2-3; 11 bases align to TRBD2. Germline V gene sequence: CDR1 SGHRS, CDR2 YFSETQ. V was pared by 0 bases and J by 6 bases, with 3 bases of the junction left unmatched. This CDR3 is built from 15 residues. In DNA, the CDR3 is TGCGCCAGCAGCTTGGAGGGGACTAGCGGCGATACGCAGTATTTT. Translating it yields CASSLEGTSGDTQYF.

The chain joins TRBV5-5 to TRBJ2-7; maybe TRBD1 (5 bases). Trimming pared 0 bases from V and 0 bases from J, leaving 7 bases between. This CDR3 is built from 14 residues. The germline CDR1 and CDR2 sequences are SGHKS and YYEKEE (reference sequence). The DNA for the CDR3 is TGTGCCAGCAGCTTGGACAGGAGCTCCTACGAGCAGTACTTC. Translated: CASSLDRSSYEQYF.

The chain links TRBV29-1 to TRBJ2-7; 9 bases align to TRBD1. CDR1 is SQVTM and CDR2 is ANQGSEA in the germline V gene. The CDR3 is made up of 13 amino acids. V dropped 5 bases and J dropped 5; count of bases not matched to a gene: 7. CDR3 region: CSVWGTGLDEQYF. The CDR3 bases are TGCAGCGTTTGGGGGACAGGGTTGGACGAGCAGTACTTC.

The rearrangement joins TRBV20-1 to TRBJ2-3, with D hard to call. CDR3 length: 11 residues. V lost 4 bases and J lost 7, with 9 bases in between. Germline V gene lookup returns CDR1 DFQATT and CDR2 SNEGSKA (reference sequence). CDR3 protein: CSAIPTYTQYF. The CDR3 DNA reads TGCAGTGCTATTCCGACTTATACGCAGTATTTT.